The present T cell receptor (beta chain) was sequenced within a study of beta chain features in type 1 diabetes. Via the markers CD45RO/CCR7/CD25/CD127/CD95/CD27, stem cell-like memory, regulatory, central memory and naive CD4+ cells were sorted. This CDR3 comprises 14 residues. Trimming removed 5 bases from V and 7 bases from J, with 17 bases in between. Germline V lookup: CDR1 SGHNT, CDR2 YENEEA. The investigators reverse transcribed all of the isolated RNA, so they sequenced expressed TCRB transcripts. The data were produced by immunoSEQ multiplex PCR, yet TCRdb's version contains in-frame clones alone and is incomplete. The sample contains 250,000 to 350,000 clones, more than 9.5% of which appear only once.

Sequencing used naive CD4+ T cells from blood. V usage is TRBV11-3 and J usage is TRBJ1-2, with TRBD1 as a possible D gene (6 bases). This receptor was identified in a woman aged 25 to 39 in good health. The chain's CDR3 is CASSPDPGQPGYTF. In DNA form, the CDR3 reads TGTGCCAGCAGCCCAGACCCCGGACAGCCTGGCTACACCTTC.